Shown below are 10 T cell receptor beta chains from a single sample sequenced in a study of blood T cell repertoires in COVID-19. Profiling relied on immunoSEQ multiplex PCR, and the TCRdb table lists in-frame clones only, not all of them. The data hold about 310,000 clones, with around 87% observed a single time. Material: peripheral blood. The receptors originated from a man aged 18 to 29 with active or convalescent COVID-19.

The chain employs TRBV7-8 and TRBJ2-5; 7 nucleotides match TRBD1. CDR1 SGHVS and CDR2 FQNEAQ come from the germline V gene. V lost 2 bases and J lost 3; bases outside the gene matches: 6. This CDR3 spans 15 amino acids. The CDR3 sequence is CASSLPSDREETQYF. The CDR3 DNA reads as TGTGCCAGCAGCTTACCAAGCGACAGGGAAGAGACCCAGTACTTC.

The rearrangement uses TRBV7-9 and TRBJ2-2; 8 bases are a match to TRBD1. The V gene end was trimmed by 5 bases and the J gene end by 4 bases; junction bases not matched to a gene: 6. The length of the CDR3 is 15 residues. From germline, CDR1 is SEHNR and CDR2 FQNEAQ (reference sequence). The CDR3 loop reads CASSPRTGRTGELFF. DNA of the CDR3: TGTGCCAGCAGCCCCCGGACAGGGCGCACCGGGGAGCTGTTTTTT.

Comments on this clone: Other DNA sequences in the sample encode the same CDR3. The V and J genes are TRBV2 and TRBJ2-7; 11 bases are shared with TRBD1. Germline loops: CDR1 SNHLY, CDR2 FYNNEI. This CDR3 is 13 amino acids long. Trimming cost V 6 bases and J 7 bases; bases outside gene matches: 5. The CDR3 protein is CASRGQGAGEQYF. The CDR3 DNA reads TGTGCCAGCAGAGGACAGGGGGCCGGGGAGCAGTACTTC.

This chain links TRBV15 with TRBJ1-6, with unresolved D. This CDR3 region has 13 residues. Germline V gene lookup returns CDR1 LNHNV and CDR2 YYDKDF (reference sequence). Deletions cut 3 bases from V and 13 bases from J, with 13 bases between. The CDR3 bases are TGTGCCACCAGCAGTGCCCTTTCAGTTCCCCTCCACTTT. This translates into CATSSALSVPLHF.

The rearrangement joins TRBV5-5 to TRBJ2-7; 7 bases are a match to TRBD1. With V trimmed by 3 bases and J by 3 bases, 6 bases remained unmatched. The CDR3 runs 14 residues. CDR1 and CDR2 from the germline V gene are SGHKS and YYEKEE (reference sequence). The CDR3 here is CASSSPTGHYEQYF. Here the CDR3 DNA reads TGTGCCAGCAGCTCCCCGACAGGGCACTACGAGCAGTACTTC.

This chain uses TRBV28 with TRBJ1-2; 9 positions agree with TRBD1. The ends lost 5 bases at V and 4 bases at J; junction bases unmatched: 8. This CDR3 has 15 residues. Per the germline V gene, CDR1 is MDHEN and CDR2 is SYDVKM. In nucleotides, the CDR3 is TGTGCCAGCAGTCCCAGGGACAGGGATATCTATGGCTACACCTTC. Translated, it gives CASSPRDRDIYGYTF.

The chain links TRBV5-1 to TRBJ2-7; TRBD1 agrees at 7 bases. The CDR3 is 15 amino acids. Losses at the gene ends were 1 base for V and 2 bases for J; bases not matched to a gene: 6. Germline values: CDR1 SGHRS, CDR2 YFSETQ. CDR3 in amino acids: CASSLIQGNAYEQYF. CDR3 coding DNA: TGCGCCAGCAGCTTGATACAGGGGAACGCCTACGAGCAGTACTTC. Full variable domain (remainder filled in from reference TRBV5-1 and TRBJ2-7): KAGVTQTPRYLIKTRGQQVTLSCSPISGHRSVSWYQQTPGQGLQFLFEYFSETQRNKGNFPGRFSGRQFSNSRSEMNVSTLELGDSALYLCASSLIQGNAYEQYFGPGTRLTVT.

The chain joins TRBV5-1 to TRBJ1-5; TRBD1 matches at 7 bases. Germline V gene lookup returns CDR1 SGHRS and CDR2 YFSETQ. Losses at the gene ends were 2 bases for V and 7 bases for J; bases not matched to a gene: 3. The CDR3 length is 13 residues. The CDR3 DNA follows: TGCGCCAGCAGCTTCACAGGGGAACAGCCCCAGCATTTT. Protein product: CASSFTGEQPQHF.

The chain couples TRBV5-1 to TRBJ2-5; TRBD1 aligns across 7 bases. The V and J ends lost 0 bases and 5 bases, in that order; junction bases with no gene match: 4. This CDR3 is built from 14 residues. In germline, CDR1 is SGHRS, CDR2 YFSETQ. CDR3 loop: CASSLGQGWETQYF. CDR3 DNA: TGCGCCAGCAGCTTGGGACAGGGCTGGGAGACCCAGTACTTC.

The DNA for the CDR3 is TGCGCCAGCAGCTTGAGGACAGGGAACACAGATACGCAGTATTTT. Protein: CASSLRTGNTDTQYF. V and J are TRBV5-1 and TRBJ2-3; 8 positions match TRBD1. From germline, CDR1 is SGHRS and CDR2 YFSETQ. This CDR3 region has 15 residues. V lost 1 base to trimming and J lost 2 bases; unmatched junction nucleotides: 3.